The next 20 T cell receptor beta chains were all read from a single sample in a study of T cell repertoires in cytomegalovirus infection. TCRdb analysed the reads with MiXCR anew, one entry per CDR3 protein. The table has around 300,000 distinct CDR3 sequences, approximately 25% seen once. The antigens these receptors bind are not known. The material was cultured PBMCs, obtained from culture after CMV antigen stimulation. The receptor source for this set is a human donor in good health (CMV status not recorded). Some clones in this sample may be carry-over from other donors' samples.

Only a few counts were recorded for this clonotype. V and J are TRBV25-1 and TRBJ2-1; TRBD2 agrees at 8 bases. Germline trimming cut 6 bases from V and 5 bases from J; bases unmatched to any gene: 9. The V gene's germline CDR1 is MGHDK and CDR2 SYGVNS. The CDR3 totals 15 residues. CDR3 DNA: TGTGCCAGCAGGCCCTACGGGGGGGGTAACAATGAGCAGTTCTTC. Translation gives CASRPYGGGNNEQFF.

This clonotype showed up just a few times. The gene calls are TRBV5-1 and TRBJ2-7; no clear D. The CDR3 runs 13 residues. CDR1 SGHRS and CDR2 YFSETQ come from the germline V gene. V was shortened by 4 bases and J by 6 bases, with 14 bases between the two germline ends. CDR3 DNA sequence: TGCGCCAGCAGCACTGGACCGTTTAGCGAGCAGTACGTC. It codes for CASSTGPFSEQYV.

J is TRBJ2-1 and V is TRBV6-1; 8 bases are a match to TRBD2. With V trimmed by 0 bases and J by 4 bases, 11 bases remained unmatched. The CDR3 is 18 residues long. CDR1 and CDR2 (germline): MNHNS, SASEGT. The CDR3 DNA is TGTGCCAGCAGTGAAGCTAGTTTAAGCGGGAGTGGTTACAATGAGCAGTTCTTC. It codes for CASSEASLSGSGYNEQFF.

This clonotype was counted at least ten times. This chain links TRBV7-8 with TRBJ2-7; 7 bases line up with TRBD2. Germline lookup yields CDR1 SGHVS and CDR2 FQNEAQ. This CDR3 contains 15 residues. Trimming removed 1 base from V and 2 bases from J; junction bases left unmatched: 5. The CDR3 spells CASSLGASGTYEQYV. For the CDR3, the DNA is TGTGCCAGCAGCTTAGGGGCTAGCGGCACCTACGAGCAGTACGTC.

This clonotype was recorded many times. The chain carries TRBV19 and TRBJ2-1; 7 bases are shared with TRBD2. V was clipped by 5 bases and J by 0 bases; unmatched bases: 4. This CDR3 contains 15 residues. CDR1 and CDR2 (germline): LNHDA, SQIVND (reference sequence). The chain's CDR3 is CASSPGGSSYNEQFF. The CDR3 bases are TGTGCCAGTAGTCCCGGGGGGAGCTCCTACAATGAGCAGTTCTTC. The whole variable domain, remainder taken from reference TRBV19 and TRBJ2-1, is DGGITQSPKYLFRKEGQNVTLSCEQNLNHDAMYWYRQDPGQGLRLIYYSQIVNDFQKGDIAEGYSVSREKKESFPLTVTSAQKNPTAFYLCASSPGGSSYNEQFFGPGTRLTVL.

CDR3 bases: TGTGCCAGCAGTACGCGGGACAGGGGTCAGACCCAGTACTTC. It codes for CASSTRDRGQTQYF. The chain employs TRBV12-3 or TRBV12-4 and TRBJ2-5; TRBD1 aligns across 10 bases. CDR3 length: 14 amino acids. With V trimmed by 5 bases and J by 6 bases, 6 bases remained unmatched.

The genes are TRBV7-9 and TRBJ2-2; D is unclear. The germline gives CDR1 SEHNR, CDR2 FQNEAQ (reference sequence). V lost 6 bases, J lost 5 bases, and 16 bases lay in between. The CDR3 contains 15 residues. The CDR3 DNA reads TGTGCCAGCAGTCAAAACGCGGCGCTTACCGGGGAGCTGTTTTTT. The encoded protein is CASSQNAALTGELFF.

This clonotype was detected only a few times. The chain carries TRBV7-2 and TRBJ2-7; D is undetermined. The V and J ends lost 1 base and 4 bases respectively, with 8 bases between them. The CDR3 loop spans 13 amino acids. CDR1 is SGHTA, CDR2 FQGNSA, per germline. The CDR3 protein is CASSLERRYEQYF. The CDR3, as DNA: TGTGCCAGCAGCTTAGAGAGGCGTTACGAGCAGTACTTC.

This clonotype was counted between two and nine times. The rearrangement uses TRBV7-9 and TRBJ2-7, with 10 bases that match TRBD1. Germline V gives CDR1 SEHNR, CDR2 FQNEAQ (reference sequence). V lost 5 bases to trimming and J lost 5 bases; unmatched junction nucleotides: 12. This CDR3 is 16 amino acids long. The chain's CDR3 is CASSPQSGQGDDEQYF. CDR3 DNA sequence: TGTGCCAGCAGCCCCCAATCCGGACAGGGGGATGACGAGCAGTACTTC.

The chain is built from TRBV7-3 and TRBJ2-2; 10 nucleotides line up with TRBD2. This CDR3 spans 16 amino acids. V dropped 5 bases and J dropped 4; count of bases not matched to a gene: 7. Germline V gives CDR1 SGHTA, CDR2 FQGTGA. The CDR3 nucleotides are TGTGCCAGCAGCCCGGGACTAGCGTCGGTCACCGGGGAGCTGTTTTTT. As protein: CASSPGLASVTGELFF.

This clonotype appeared a few times. The chain recombines TRBV7-2 with TRBJ2-7; TRBD2 is a possible D gene (5 bases). The CDR3 length is 13 residues. Trimming pared 5 bases from V and 6 bases from J, leaving 14 bases between. Germline V gene data show CDR1 as SGHTA and CDR2 as FQGNSA. The DNA of the CDR3 is TGTGCCAGCAGCCGTTTATCGGGGATCGAGCAGTACGTC. Translating it yields CASSRLSGIEQYV.

This clonotype was picked up a small number of times. Here the CDR3 reads CASSSGGTESNYGYTF. CDR3 DNA sequence: TGTGCCAGCAGCTCAGGCGGGACAGAGAGTAACTATGGCTACACCTTC. The chain joins TRBV7-2 to TRBJ1-2; 7 bases match TRBD1. The trim removed 4 bases at V and 1 base at J, leaving 9 bases unmatched. There are 16 residues in the CDR3. The germline CDR1 and CDR2 sequences are SGHTA and FQGNSA.

This clonotype has a count of ten or more. The chain carries TRBV12-3 or TRBV12-4 and TRBJ1-2; 7 positions match TRBD1. V lost 7 bases, J lost 4 bases, and 12 bases stayed unmatched. The CDR3 contains 15 residues. The DNA for the CDR3 is TGTGCCAGCACCGGGACAGCTCCGGAGGGCTATGGCTACACCTTC. Protein: CASTGTAPEGYGYTF.

CDR3 DNA: TGTGCCAGCAGCTTAGCGAGGACTAGCAGAAACATTCAGTACTTC. Encoded protein: CASSLARTSRNIQYF. V is TRBV7-8 and J is TRBJ2-4; 8 bases agree with TRBD2. The CDR3 sequence is 15 residues long. CDR1 and CDR2 from the germline V gene are SGHVS and FQNEAQ. Trimming cost V 0 bases and J 6 bases; bases outside gene matches: 4. The variable domain in full, completed from reference TRBV7-8 and TRBJ2-4, reads GAGVSQSPRYKVAKRGQDVALRCDPISGHVSLFWYQQALGQGPEFLTYFQNEAQLDKSGLPSDRFFAERPEGSVSTLKIQRTQQEDSAVYLCASSLARTSRNIQYFGAGTRLSVL.

The rearrangement links TRBV2 to TRBJ1-5; TRBD1 matches 10 bases. J lost 2 bases, V lost 7 bases, and 5 bases had no gene match. Per germline, CDR1 SNHLY and CDR2 FYNNEI. The length of the CDR3 is 15 residues. Here the CDR3 DNA reads TGTGCCAGCATCCTAGGGACAGGGGGCAATCAGCCCCAGCATTTT. Its protein is CASILGTGGNQPQHF.

This chain joins TRBV19 and TRBJ1-2; the D gene is possibly TRBD1 (6 bases). This CDR3 is 14 amino acids long. V lost 7 bases to trimming and J lost 0 bases, with 12 bases between them. Germline CDR1 and CDR2: LNHDA and SQIVND (reference sequence). The CDR3: CASTGQKANYGYTF. Here the CDR3 DNA reads TGTGCCAGTACAGGACAGAAAGCTAACTATGGCTACACCTTC.

A few counts support this clonotype. The chain couples TRBV18 to TRBJ1-2; 8 bases match TRBD1. The V and J ends lost 6 bases and 12 bases, in that order; junction bases with no gene match: 9. The germline CDR1 and CDR2 sequences are KGHSH and LQKENI. This CDR3 spans 12 amino acids. CDR3 DNA: TGTGCCAGCTCTTCCGGGACAGGAACTGACACCTTC. Protein: CASSSGTGTDTF.

This clonotype was detected only a few times. The rearrangement uses TRBV4-3 and TRBJ1-2; D gene ambiguous. Germline V CDR1 and CDR2: LGHNA, YSLEER. The CDR3 sequence is 14 residues long. V was pared by 0 bases and J by 2 bases, with 7 bases between. CDR3 region: CASSQDPRNYGYTF. Written as DNA, the CDR3 is TGCGCCAGCAGCCAAGATCCCAGAAACTATGGCTACACCTTC.

This chain uses TRBV7-2 with TRBJ2-1; D could derive from TRBD1 or TRBD2 (5 bases each). The germline CDR1 and CDR2 sequences are SGHTA and FQGNSA. The length of the CDR3 is 17 residues. V shed 2 bases and J shed 2 bases, with 16 bases lying between them. The DNA of the CDR3 is TGTGCCAGCAGCTTAAACGAGGGGATACCTCCCTACAATGAGCAGTTCTTC. Its protein is CASSLNEGIPPYNEQFF.

This clonotype was detected a few times. The chain uses TRBV5-6 and TRBJ2-5; 12 bases match TRBD1. V lost 7 bases and J lost 5; bases outside the gene matches: 12. The CDR3 runs to 16 residues. Germline V gives CDR1 SGHDT, CDR2 YYEEEE. The DNA of the CDR3 is TGTGCCAGCCACTCCCCAGGGACAGGGGGCATGGAGACCCAGTACTTC. This gives the protein CASHSPGTGGMETQYF.